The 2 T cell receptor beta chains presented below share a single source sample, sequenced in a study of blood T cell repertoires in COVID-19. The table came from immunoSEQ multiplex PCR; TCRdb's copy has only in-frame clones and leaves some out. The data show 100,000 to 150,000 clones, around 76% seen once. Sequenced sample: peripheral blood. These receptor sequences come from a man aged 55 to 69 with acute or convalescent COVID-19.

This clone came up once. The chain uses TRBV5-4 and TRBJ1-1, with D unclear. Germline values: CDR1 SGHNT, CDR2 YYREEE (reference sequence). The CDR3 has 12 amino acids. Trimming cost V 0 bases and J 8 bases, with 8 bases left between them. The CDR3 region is CASSLDGREAFF. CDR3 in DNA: TGTGCCAGCAGCTTGGACGGCAGGGAAGCTTTCTTT.

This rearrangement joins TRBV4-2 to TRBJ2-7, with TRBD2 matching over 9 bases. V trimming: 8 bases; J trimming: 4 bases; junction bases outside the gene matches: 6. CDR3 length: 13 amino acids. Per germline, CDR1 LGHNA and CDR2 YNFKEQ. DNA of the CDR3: TGTGCCAGCGGACTAGCGCGCGATTACGAGCAGTACTTC. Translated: CASGLARDYEQYF.